This T cell receptor (beta chain) came from a study of cytomegalovirus exposure and HLA in healthy donors. Study context: Under 90% of 398 genotyped donors fell in the Caucasian-associated ancestry cluster.

Study-wide results and caveats: Researchers reported in a later analysis that a missense DCLRE1C variant was tied to TCR beta V- and J-gene trimming.

Comments on this clone: The antigen is unknown.

The PCR was carried out with 60 Vbeta primers and 13 Jbeta primers. The repertoire was sequenced with immunoSEQ multiplex PCR; TCRdb's copy has only in-frame clones and lacks some. Counted here are under 150,000 clones, about 80% occurring once; the ten biggest clones make up less than 9.5%. Though probably carrying unrecorded immune exposures, donors were nominally healthy at sampling. CDR1 and CDR2 (germline): MNHNS, SASEGT. V was shortened by 10 bases and J by 15 bases, with 31 bases between the two germline ends. CDR3 length: 15 amino acids. Sequenced input: PBMCs. The receptor was isolated from a woman aged 50 to 65 in good health and CMV-seropositive. This chain uses TRBV6-1 with TRBJ2-1; D might be TRBD2 (5 bases). CDR3 nucleotide sequence: TGTGCCACCATCGGCCCCGCCCTGAGGGATTGGCCTAGGTTCTTC. The encoded protein is CATIGPALRDWPRFF.